One TCR beta chain is described in this entry. Its target is unknown. Clones were read by immunoSEQ multiplex PCR, and TCRdb kept only the in-frame ones, dropping some. The sample holds around 1.9 million clones, just under 95% seen once. The data originate from a study of shared clonotypes between healthy human individuals. Selected positively for CCR7 and CD45RO-negative, naive CD8 cells excluded terminally differentiated effector memory CD45RA+ cells. CDR1 and CDR2 (germline): MGHRA, YSYEKL. The CDR3 runs to 17 residues. V lost 0 bases and J lost 3; bases outside the gene matches: 10. Whole-study results and caveats: Relative to their counterparts shared across all four donors, non-shared clonotypes exhibited diminished generation probabilities.

The receptor's source is a man between 18 and 35 years old in good health. Some clones in this sample may be carry-over from other donors' samples. The rearrangement joins TRBV4-1 to TRBJ2-7; 8 bases fit TRBD2. The sequenced sample was naive CD8+ T cells from PBMCs. The CDR3 sequence: CASSQDGTRGAGYEQYF. CDR3 in DNA: TGCGCCAGCAGCCAAGATGGTACGCGGGGGGCTGGCTACGAGCAGTACTTC.